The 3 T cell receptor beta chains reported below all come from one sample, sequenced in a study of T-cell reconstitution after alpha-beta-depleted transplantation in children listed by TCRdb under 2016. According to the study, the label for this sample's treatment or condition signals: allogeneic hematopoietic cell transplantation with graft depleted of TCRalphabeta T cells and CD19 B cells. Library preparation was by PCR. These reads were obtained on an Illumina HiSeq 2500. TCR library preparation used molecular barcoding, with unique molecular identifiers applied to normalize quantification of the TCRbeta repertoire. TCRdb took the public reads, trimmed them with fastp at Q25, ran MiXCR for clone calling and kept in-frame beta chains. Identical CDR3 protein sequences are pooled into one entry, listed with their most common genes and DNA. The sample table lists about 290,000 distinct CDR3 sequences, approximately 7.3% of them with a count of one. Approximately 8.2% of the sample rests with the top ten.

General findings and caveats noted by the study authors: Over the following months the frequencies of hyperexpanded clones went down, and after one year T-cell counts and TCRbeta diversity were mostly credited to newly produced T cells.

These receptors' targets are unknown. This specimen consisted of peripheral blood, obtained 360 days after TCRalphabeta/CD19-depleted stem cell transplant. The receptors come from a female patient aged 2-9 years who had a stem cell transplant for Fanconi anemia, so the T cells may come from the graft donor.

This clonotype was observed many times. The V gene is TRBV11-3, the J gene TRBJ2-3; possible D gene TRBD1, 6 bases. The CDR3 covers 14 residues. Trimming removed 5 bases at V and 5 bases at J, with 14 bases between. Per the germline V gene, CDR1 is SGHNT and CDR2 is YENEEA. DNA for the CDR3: TGTGCCAGCAGCAAACAGGGTGGGCGAGATACGCAGTATTTT. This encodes CASSKQGGRDTQYF.

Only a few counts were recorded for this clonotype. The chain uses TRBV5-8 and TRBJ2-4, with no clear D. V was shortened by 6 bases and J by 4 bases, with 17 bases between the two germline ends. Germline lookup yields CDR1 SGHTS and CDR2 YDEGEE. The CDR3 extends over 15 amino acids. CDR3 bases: TGTGCCAGCACCCCCGGGTTCCCCCCGAAAAACATTCAGTACTTC. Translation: CASTPGFPPKNIQYF.

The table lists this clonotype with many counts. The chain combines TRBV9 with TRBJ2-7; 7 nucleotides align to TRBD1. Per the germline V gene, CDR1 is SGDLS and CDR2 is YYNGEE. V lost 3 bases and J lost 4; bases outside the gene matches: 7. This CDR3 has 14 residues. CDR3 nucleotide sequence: TGTGCCAGCAGCGAATCCGGGACAGCTTACGAGCAGTACTTC. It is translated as CASSESGTAYEQYF.